This TCR beta chain was sequenced for a study of cytomegalovirus exposure and HLA in healthy donors. The study ran its PCR with 60 Vbeta and 13 Jbeta primers. Measured with immunoSEQ multiplex PCR; TCRdb has only the in-frame clones, and not every one. The sample holds around 180,000 clones, 80% to 85% seen once. The CDR3 is made up of 14 amino acids. The V gene's germline CDR1 is MNHEY and CDR2 SMNVEV (reference sequence). Trimming removed 5 bases at V and 13 bases at J, with 21 bases between. Samples came from healthy bone marrow donors. Material for sequencing was PBMCs. This receptor was identified in a boy aged 2 to 10 in good health and CMV-seronegative. This chain connects TRBV27 to TRBJ1-5, with D hard to call. The DNA for the CDR3 is TGTGCCAGCAGTCCCACCTCACAGCCGTTGCCACAGCATTTT. This sequence encodes CASSPTSQPLPQHF.